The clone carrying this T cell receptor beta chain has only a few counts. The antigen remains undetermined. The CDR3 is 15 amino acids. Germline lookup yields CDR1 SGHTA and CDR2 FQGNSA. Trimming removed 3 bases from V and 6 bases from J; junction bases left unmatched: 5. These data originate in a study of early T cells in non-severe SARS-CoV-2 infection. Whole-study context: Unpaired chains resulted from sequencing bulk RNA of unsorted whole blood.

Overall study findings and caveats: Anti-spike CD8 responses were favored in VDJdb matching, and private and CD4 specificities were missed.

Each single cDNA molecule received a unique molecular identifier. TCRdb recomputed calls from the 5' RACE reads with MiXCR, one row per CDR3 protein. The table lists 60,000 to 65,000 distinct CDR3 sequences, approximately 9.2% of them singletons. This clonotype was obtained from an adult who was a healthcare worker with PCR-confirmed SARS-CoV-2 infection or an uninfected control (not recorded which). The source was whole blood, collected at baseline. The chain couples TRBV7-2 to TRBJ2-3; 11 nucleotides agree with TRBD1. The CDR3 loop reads CASSFGQGALDTQYF. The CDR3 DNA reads TGTGCCAGCAGCTTTGGACAGGGGGCGTTGGATACGCAGTATTTT.